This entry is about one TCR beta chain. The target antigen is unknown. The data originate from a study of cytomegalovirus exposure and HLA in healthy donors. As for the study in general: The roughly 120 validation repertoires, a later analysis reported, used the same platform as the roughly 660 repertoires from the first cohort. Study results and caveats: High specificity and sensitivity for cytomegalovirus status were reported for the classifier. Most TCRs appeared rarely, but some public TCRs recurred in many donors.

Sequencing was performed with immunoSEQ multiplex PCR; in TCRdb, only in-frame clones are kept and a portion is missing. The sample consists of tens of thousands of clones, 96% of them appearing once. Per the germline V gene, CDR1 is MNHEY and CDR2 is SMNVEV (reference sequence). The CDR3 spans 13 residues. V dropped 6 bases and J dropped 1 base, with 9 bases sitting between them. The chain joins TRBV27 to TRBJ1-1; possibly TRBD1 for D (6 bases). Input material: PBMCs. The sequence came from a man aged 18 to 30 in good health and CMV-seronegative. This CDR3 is CASRQGQNTEAFF. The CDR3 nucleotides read TGTGCCAGCAGACAGGGCCAGAACACTGAAGCTTTCTTT.